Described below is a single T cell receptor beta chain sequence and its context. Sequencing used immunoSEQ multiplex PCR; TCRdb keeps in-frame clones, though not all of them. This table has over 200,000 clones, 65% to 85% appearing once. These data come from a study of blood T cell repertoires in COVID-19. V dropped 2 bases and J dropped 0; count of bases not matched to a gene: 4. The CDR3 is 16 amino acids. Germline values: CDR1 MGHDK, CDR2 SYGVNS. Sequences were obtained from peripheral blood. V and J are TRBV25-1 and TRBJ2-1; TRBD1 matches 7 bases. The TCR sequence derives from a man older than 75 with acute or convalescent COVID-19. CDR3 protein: CASSETGTVSYNEQFF. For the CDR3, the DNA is TGTGCCAGCAGTGAAACCGGGACAGTCTCCTACAATGAGCAGTTCTTC.